The T cell receptor (beta chain) described here comes from a study of T cell repertoires in cytomegalovirus infection. Study in general: Use of recently identified HLA-C-restricted and well-studied HLA-B-restricted CMV epitopes was part of the study. Through public TCR beta signatures, both CMV infection and matching HLA type were indicated.

Germline values: CDR1 LGHDT, CDR2 YNNKEL (reference sequence). The CDR3 totals 14 residues. V was clipped by 1 base and J by 1 base, with 8 bases between them. Concerning this clonotype itself: What it binds is unknown.

MiXCR, run by TCRdb on the reads, gives a single entry per CDR3 protein. The data contain approximately 730,000 distinct CDR3 sequences, roughly 36% of them singletons. The study, taken as a whole, reports: Pooled public TCR beta family frequency picked out CMV carriers with the relevant HLA.

This receptor was identified in a human donor in good health (CMV status not recorded). Some clones in this sample may be carry-over from other donors' samples. The chain combines TRBV3-1 with TRBJ2-7; D is ambiguous. The specimen was cultured PBMCs, collected from culture after CMV antigen stimulation. The chain's CDR3 is CASSQGRPSYEQYF. Written as DNA, the CDR3 is TGTGCCAGCAGCCAAGGTAGACCGTCCTACGAGCAGTACTTC.